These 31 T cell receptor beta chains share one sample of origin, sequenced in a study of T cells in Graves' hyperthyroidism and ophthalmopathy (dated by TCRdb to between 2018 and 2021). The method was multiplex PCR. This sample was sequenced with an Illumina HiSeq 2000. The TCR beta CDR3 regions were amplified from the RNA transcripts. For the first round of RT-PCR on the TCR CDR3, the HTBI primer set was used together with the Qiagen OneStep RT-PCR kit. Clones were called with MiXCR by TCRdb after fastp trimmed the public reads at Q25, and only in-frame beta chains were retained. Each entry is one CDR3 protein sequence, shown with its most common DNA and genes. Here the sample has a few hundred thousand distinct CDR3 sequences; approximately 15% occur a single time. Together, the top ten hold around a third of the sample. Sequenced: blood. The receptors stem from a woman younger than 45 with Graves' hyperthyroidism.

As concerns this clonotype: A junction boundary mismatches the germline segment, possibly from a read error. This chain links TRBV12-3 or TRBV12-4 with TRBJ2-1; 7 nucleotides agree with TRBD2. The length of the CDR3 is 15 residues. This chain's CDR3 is CASSLGGGIYDEQFF. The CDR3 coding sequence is TGTGCCAGCAGTTTAGGCGGGGGTATCTACGATGAGCAGTTCTTC.

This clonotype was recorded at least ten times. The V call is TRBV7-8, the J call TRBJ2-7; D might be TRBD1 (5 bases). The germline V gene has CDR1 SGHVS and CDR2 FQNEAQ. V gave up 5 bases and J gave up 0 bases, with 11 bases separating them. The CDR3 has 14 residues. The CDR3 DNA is TGTGCCAGCAGCAGGATTGACAGCTCCTACGAGCAGTACTTC. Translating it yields CASSRIDSSYEQYF.

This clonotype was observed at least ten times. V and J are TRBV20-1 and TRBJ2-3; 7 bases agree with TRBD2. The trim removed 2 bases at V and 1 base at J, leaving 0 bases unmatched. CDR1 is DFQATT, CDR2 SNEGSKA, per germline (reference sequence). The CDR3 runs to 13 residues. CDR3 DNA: TGCAGTGCTAGAACTAGCGGCACAGATACGCAGTATTTT. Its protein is CSARTSGTDTQYF.

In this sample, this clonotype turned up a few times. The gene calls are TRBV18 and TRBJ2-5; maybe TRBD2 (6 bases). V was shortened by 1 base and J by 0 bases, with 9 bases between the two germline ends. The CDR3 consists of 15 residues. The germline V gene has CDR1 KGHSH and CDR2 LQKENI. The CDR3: CASSPRAGNQETQYF. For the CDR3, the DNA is TGTGCCAGCTCACCACGAGCGGGTAACCAAGAGACCCAGTACTTC.

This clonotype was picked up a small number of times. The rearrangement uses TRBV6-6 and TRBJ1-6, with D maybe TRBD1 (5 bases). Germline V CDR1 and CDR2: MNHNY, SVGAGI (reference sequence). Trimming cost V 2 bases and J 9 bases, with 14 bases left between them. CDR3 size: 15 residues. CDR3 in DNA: TGTGCCAGCAGTTACGAAGGAGCTAGGGGTTCACCCCTCCACTTT. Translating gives CASSYEGARGSPLHF.

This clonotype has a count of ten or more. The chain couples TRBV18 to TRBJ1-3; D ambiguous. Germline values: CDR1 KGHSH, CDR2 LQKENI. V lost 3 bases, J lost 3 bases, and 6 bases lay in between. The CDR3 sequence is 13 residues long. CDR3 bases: TGTGCCAGCTCACCGAATGATGGAAACACCATATATTTT. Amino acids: CASSPNDGNTIYF.

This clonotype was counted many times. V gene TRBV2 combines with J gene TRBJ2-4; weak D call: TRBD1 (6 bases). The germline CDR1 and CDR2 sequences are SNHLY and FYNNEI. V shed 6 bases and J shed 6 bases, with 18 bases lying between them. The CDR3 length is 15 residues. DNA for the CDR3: TGTGCCAGCAGCGAGCTAGGGCAGGGGTTAAACATTCAGTACTTC. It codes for CASSELGQGLNIQYF.

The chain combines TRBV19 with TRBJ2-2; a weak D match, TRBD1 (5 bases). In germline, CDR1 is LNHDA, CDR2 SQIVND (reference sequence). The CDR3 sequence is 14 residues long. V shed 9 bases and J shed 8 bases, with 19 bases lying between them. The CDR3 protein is CASRPGQSPGELFF. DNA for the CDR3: TGTGCCAGCCGGCCCGGACAATCACCGGGGGAGCTGTTTTTT.

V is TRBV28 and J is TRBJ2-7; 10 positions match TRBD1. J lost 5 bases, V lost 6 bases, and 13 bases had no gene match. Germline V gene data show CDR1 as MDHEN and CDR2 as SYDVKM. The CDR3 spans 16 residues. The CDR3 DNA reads TGTGCCAGCAGCCTTCCTACGGGACAGGGGCTCCACGAGCAGTACTTC. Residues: CASSLPTGQGLHEQYF.

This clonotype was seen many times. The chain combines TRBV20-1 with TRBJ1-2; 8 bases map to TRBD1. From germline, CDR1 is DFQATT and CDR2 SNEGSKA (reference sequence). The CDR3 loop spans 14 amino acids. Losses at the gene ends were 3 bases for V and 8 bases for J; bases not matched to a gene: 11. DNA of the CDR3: TGCAGTGCTAGGTTTCAGGGGGCGCGAAGAGGCTACACCTTC. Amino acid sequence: CSARFQGARRGYTF.

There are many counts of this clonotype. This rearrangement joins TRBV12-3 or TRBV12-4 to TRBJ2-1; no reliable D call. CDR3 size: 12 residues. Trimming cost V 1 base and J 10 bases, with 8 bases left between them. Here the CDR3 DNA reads TGTGCCAGCAGTTTAGAGGGCGGCGAGCAGTTCTTC. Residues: CASSLEGGEQFF.

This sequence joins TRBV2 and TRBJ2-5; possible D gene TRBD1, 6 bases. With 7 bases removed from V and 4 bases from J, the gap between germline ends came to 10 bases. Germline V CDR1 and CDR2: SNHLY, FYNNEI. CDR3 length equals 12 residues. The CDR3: CASKGGAETQYF. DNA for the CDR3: TGTGCCAGCAAAGGGGGTGCAGAGACCCAGTACTTC.

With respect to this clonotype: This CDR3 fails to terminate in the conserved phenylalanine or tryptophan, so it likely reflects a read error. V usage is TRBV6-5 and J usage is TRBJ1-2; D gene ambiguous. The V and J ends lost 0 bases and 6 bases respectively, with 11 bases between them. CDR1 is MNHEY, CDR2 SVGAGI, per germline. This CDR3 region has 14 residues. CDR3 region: CASSYSGPGDGYTL. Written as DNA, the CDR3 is TGTGCCAGCAGTTACTCAGGTCCGGGCGATGGCTACACCCTC.

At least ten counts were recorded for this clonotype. CDR3 sequence: CASSYATEQYF. In nucleotides, the CDR3 is TGTGCCAGCAGTTACGCGACCGAGCAGTACTTC. J is TRBJ2-7 and V is TRBV6-2 or TRBV6-3, with D hard to call. From germline, CDR1 is MNHEY and CDR2 SVGEGT. The CDR3 extends over 11 amino acids. Trimming stripped 2 bases from V and 6 bases from J, with 5 bases between.

The CDR3 sequence: CATSRSPTSGTDTQYF. The CDR3, as DNA: TGTGCCACCAGCAGAAGCCCGACTAGCGGCACAGATACGCAGTATTTT. The chain carries TRBV15 and TRBJ2-3; 8 nucleotides agree with TRBD2. V shed 2 bases, J shed 1 base, and the junction held 5 bases outside the gene matches. The CDR3 has 16 amino acids. Germline V gene data show CDR1 as LNHNV and CDR2 as YYDKDF (reference sequence).

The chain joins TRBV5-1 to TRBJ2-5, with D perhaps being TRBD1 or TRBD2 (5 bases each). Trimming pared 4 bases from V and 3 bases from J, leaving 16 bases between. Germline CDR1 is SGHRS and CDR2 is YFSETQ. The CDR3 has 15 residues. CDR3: CASSKYSGTEETQYF. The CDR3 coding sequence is TGCGCCAGCAGCAAATACTCCGGGACGGAAGAGACCCAGTACTTC.

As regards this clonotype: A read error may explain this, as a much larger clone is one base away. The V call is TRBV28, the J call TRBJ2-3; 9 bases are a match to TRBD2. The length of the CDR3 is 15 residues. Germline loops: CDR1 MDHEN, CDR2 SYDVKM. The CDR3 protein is CASRLAGLSTDAQYF. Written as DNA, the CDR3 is TGTGCCAGCAGGCTAGCGGGACTAAGCACAGATGCGCAGTATTTT.

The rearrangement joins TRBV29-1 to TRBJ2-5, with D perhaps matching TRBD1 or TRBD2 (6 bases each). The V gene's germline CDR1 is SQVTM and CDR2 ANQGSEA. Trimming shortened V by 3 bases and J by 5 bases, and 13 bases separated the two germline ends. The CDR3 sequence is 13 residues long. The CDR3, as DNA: TGCAGCGTTGATTTAGGAGGGGGGGAGACCCAGTACTTC. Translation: CSVDLGGGETQYF.

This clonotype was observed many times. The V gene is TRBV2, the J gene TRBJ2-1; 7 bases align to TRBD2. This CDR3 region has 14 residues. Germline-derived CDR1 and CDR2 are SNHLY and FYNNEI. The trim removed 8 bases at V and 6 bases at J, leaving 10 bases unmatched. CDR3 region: CASVREVKGNEQFF. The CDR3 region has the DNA TGTGCCAGCGTTCGGGAGGTTAAAGGCAATGAGCAGTTCTTC. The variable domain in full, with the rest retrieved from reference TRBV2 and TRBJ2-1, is EPEVTQTPSHQVTQMGQEVILRCVPISNHLYFYWYRQILGQKVEFLVSFYNNEISEKSEIFDDQFSVERPDGSNFTLKIRSTKLEDSAMYFCASVREVKGNEQFFGPGTRLTVL.

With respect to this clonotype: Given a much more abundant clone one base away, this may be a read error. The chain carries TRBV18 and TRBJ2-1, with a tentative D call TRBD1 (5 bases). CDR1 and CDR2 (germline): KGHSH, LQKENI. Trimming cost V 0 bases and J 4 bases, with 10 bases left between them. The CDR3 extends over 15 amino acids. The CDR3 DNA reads TGTGCCAGCTCACCACCGGGCAGGGTTTACAATGAGCAGTTCTTC. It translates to CASSPPGRVYNEQFF.

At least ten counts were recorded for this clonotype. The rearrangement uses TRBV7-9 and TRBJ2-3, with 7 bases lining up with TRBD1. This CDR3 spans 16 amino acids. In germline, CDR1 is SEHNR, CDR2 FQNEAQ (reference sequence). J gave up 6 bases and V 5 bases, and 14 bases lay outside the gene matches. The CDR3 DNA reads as TGTGCCAGCAGCCCGTGGGACAGACTTTTGGTCGATACGCAGTATTTT. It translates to CASSPWDRLLVDTQYF.

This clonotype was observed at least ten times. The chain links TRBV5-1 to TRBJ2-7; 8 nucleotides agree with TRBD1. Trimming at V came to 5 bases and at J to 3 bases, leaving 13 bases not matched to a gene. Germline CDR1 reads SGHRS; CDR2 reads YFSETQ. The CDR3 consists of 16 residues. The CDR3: CASRLAIGTGNYEQYF. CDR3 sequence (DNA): TGCGCCAGCAGGCTTGCGATCGGGACAGGAAACTACGAGCAGTACTTC.

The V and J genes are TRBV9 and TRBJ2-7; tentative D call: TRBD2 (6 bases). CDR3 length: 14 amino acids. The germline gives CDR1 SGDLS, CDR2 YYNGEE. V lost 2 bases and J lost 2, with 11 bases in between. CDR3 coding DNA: TGTGCCAGCAGCGTCGGGACTGCCACCTACGAGCAGTACTTC. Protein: CASSVGTATYEQYF.

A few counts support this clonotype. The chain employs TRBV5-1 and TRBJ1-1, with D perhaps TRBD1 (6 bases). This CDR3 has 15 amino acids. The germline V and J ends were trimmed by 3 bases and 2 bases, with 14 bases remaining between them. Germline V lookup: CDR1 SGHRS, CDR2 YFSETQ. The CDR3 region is CASSSGVLGNTEAFF. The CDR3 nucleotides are TGCGCCAGCAGCTCAGGGGTGTTGGGTAACACTGAAGCTTTCTTT.

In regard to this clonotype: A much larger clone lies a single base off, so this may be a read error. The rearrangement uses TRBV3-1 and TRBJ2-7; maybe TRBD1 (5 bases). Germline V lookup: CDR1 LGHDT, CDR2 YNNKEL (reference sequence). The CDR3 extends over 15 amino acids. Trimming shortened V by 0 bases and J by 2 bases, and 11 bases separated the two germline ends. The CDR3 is CASSQEVQGAYEQYF. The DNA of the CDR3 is TGTGCCAGCAGCCAAGAAGTGCAGGGCGCCTACGAGCAGTACTTC.

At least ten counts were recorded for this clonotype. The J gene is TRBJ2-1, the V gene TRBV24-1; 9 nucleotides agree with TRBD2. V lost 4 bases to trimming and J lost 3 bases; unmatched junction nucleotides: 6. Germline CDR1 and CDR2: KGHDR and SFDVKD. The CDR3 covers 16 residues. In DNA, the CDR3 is TGTGCCACCAGTGACCCTAGCGGGACGATCTACAATGAGCAGTTCTTC. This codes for CATSDPSGTIYNEQFF.

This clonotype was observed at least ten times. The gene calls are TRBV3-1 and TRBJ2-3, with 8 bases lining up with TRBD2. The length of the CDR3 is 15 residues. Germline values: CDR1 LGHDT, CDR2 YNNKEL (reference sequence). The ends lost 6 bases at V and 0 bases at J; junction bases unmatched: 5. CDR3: CASRPERESTDTQYF. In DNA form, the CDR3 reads TGTGCCAGCAGACCAGAGCGGGAGAGCACAGATACGCAGTATTTT.

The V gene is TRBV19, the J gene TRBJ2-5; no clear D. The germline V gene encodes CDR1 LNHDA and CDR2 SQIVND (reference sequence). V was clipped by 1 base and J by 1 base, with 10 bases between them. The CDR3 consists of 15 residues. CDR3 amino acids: CASSIGPRGQETQYF. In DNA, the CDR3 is TGTGCCAGTAGTATAGGGCCGAGAGGCCAAGAGACCCAGTACTTC.

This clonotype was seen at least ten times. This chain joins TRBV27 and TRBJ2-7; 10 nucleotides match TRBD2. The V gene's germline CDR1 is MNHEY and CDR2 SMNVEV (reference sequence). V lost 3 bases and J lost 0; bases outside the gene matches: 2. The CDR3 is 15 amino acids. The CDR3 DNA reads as TGTGCCAGCAGTTTCAGGACTAGCGGCTCCTACGAGCAGTACTTC. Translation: CASSFRTSGSYEQYF.

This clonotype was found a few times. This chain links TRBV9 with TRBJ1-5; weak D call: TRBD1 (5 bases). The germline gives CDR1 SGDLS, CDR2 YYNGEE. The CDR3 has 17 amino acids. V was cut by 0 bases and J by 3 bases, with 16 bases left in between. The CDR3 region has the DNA TGTGCCAGCAGCGTAGGGAATGACCGGGACGACAATCAGCCCCAGCATTTT. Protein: CASSVGNDRDDNQPQHF.

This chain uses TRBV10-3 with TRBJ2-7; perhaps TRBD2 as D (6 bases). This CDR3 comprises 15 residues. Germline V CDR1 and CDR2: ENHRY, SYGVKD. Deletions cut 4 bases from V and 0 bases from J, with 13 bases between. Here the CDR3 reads CAISVSPGSSYEQYF. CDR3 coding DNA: TGTGCCATCAGTGTTTCTCCCGGGAGCTCCTACGAGCAGTACTTC.